This T cell receptor (beta chain) came from a study of beta chain features in type 1 diabetes (dated by TCRdb to about 2018). Looking at the study overall: Mean age, gender distribution, total cell number and subset yield were not different between patients and healthy donors. In the study, TCRB repertoires of sorted circulating CD4+ T cell subsets from recently diagnosed type 1 diabetes patients were compared with those of matched healthy donors. Naive and central memory subsets were obtained from all 30 or so donors, but regulatory and stem cell-like memory subsets were isolated from only 8 patients and roughly eight healthy donors. Across all samples, some 110,000,000 sorted cells were examined, and cell number per subset correlated strongly with RNA yield.

Inclusive of the bounding cysteine and phenylalanine, the CDR3 is 15 residues long. Only the CDR3 DNA is retained, 45 bases long and in frame from the first base. The germline V gene gives CDR1 as SGHTA and CDR2 as FQGNSA. Trimming costs V 3 bases and J 2 bases, and their ends lie 12 bases apart. By how much of the sample it makes up, this clone is medium-sized (0.01 to 0.1%). Its antigen remains unidentified. The sample holds no much larger clone one base away, and base qualities are not on file. This sample includes further DNA sequences coding for the same CDR3. The High Capacity cDNA Reverse Transcription Kit was used to reverse transcribe all of the isolated RNA, meaning that expressed TCRB transcripts were what got sequenced. Naive, central memory and regulatory T cell samples underwent deep immunoSEQ sequencing, averaging around 3.9 million total reads per sample. Sorted cells were lysed in RLT buffer, and RNA was extracted using DNase-treated RNeasy Micro or Mini kits according to cell number. Each cell subset was processed separately to prevent cross-contamination, with patient and healthy donor samples processed together. The immunoSEQ multiplex PCR was used to amplify TCRB sequences from cDNA, yielding 87-bp fragments that span the CDR3 region. Sequencing of the amplicons was performed on the Illumina HiSeq platform. Per the original workflow: PCR bias was corrected computationally using synthetic template baselines, and reads within Hamming distance 2 were collapsed, with unmergeable singletons discarded. Reads were aligned against IMGT to assign V, D and J genes, CDR3 length and insertions or deletions at six rearrangement sites. Within each subset, clonotype counts were normalized to sorted cell number, after which true diversity and Gini coefficients were computed with the tcR R package. The overlap coefficient, calculated on TCRB nucleotide sequences, was used to measure repertoire sharing. TCRdb holds this immuneACCESS table with in-frame rearrangements only. Some clones are missing; in checked studies, unresolved V genes explain under half, and the rest has no known cause. That table furnishes V, J and clone size, whereas the DNA furnished D and trimming. Within this sample are 130,000 to 150,000 clones, with around an eighth of them counted one time only. Jointly, the top ten make up 1.3% of the sample.

Results and caveats for the whole study, not just this receptor: Type 1 diabetes patients showed a moderate but significant shortening of TCRB CDR3 length in all four CD4+ subsets. Because cDNA rather than genomic DNA was sequenced, highly expressing activated cells could have been over-represented, although no difference in activation and CD3 levels was found between groups. Because small numbers of individuals were included in the HLA sub-analyses, any influence of HLA type on TCRB rearrangement was left unresolved. The naive, central memory and regulatory TCRB repertoires appeared to resemble one another more closely among patients than among healthy donors. PCR might favor shorter templates, but patient and control samples were amplified and corrected together, so any skew would affect both groups equally. At VDJ recombination sites, patients with type 1 diabetes made fewer insertions and deleted more nucleotides, a pattern implying thymic rearrangement abnormalities.

A single peripheral blood draw of about 116 mL on average was collected from each donor into heparinised tubes. Naive, central memory, regulatory and stem cell-like memory CD4+ T cells were sorted on a BD FACSAria II using a panel including CD45RO, CCR7, CD25, CD127, CD95 and CD27. Every sorted population had a purity above 95%. PBMCs were separated immediately by Lymphoprep density gradient centrifugation and were stained directly, without being cultured. So that batch effects would be minimized, each experiment stained and sorted samples in pairs, pairing one healthy donor with one patient. This sequence uses TRBV7-2 and TRBJ2-3; the D gene remains uncertain. Sequencing input: central memory CD4+ T cells from blood. This TCR came from a man younger than 35 with type 1 diabetes. The sequenced DNA: TGTGCCAGCAGCTTCTTGTGGGGTTACACAGATACGCAGTATTTT. It is translated as CASSFLWGYTDTQYF.